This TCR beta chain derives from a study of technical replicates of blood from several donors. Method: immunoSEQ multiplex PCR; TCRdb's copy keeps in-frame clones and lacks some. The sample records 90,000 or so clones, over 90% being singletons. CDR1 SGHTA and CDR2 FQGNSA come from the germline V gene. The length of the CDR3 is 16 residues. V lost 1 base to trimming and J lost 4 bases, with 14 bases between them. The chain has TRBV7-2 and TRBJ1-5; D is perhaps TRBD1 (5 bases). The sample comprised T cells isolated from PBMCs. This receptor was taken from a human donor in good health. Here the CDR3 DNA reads TGTGCCAGCAGCTTAGGAAGCAGGAGGGGAAATCAGCCCCAGCATTTT. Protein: CASSLGSRRGNQPQHF.